These 24 T cell receptor beta chains were all obtained from the same sample, sequenced in a study of blood T cell repertoires in COVID-19. TCRdb's table, derived via immunoSEQ multiplex PCR, lists solely in-frame clones and lacks some. Of 200,000 to 300,000 clones listed, about 90% are singletons. What was sequenced was peripheral blood. All receptors come from a man between 18 and 35 years old with active or convalescent COVID-19.

The J gene is TRBJ1-6, the V gene TRBV28, with D hard to call. The CDR3 contains 12 residues. V was shortened by 7 bases and J by 7 bases, with 8 bases between the two germline ends. CDR1 is MDHEN and CDR2 is SYDVKM in the germline V gene. The CDR3 DNA is TGTGCCAGCATTTCAGGCAATTCACCCCTCCACTTT. It is translated as CASISGNSPLHF. Full variable domain (outside the CDR3, taken from reference TRBV28 and TRBJ1-6): DVKVTQSSRYLVKRTGEKVFLECVQDMDHENMFWYRQDPGLGLRLIYFSYDVKMKEKGDIPEGYSVSREKKERFSLILESASTNQTSMYLCASISGNSPLHFGNGTRLTVT.

The J gene is TRBJ1-1, the V gene TRBV2; D may be TRBD1 (5 bases). CDR3 length equals 13 residues. CDR1 and CDR2 (germline): SNHLY, FYNNEI. Deletions cut 10 bases from V and 1 base from J, with 13 bases between. The CDR3 region has the DNA TGTGCCACAAAGCGACAGAAGAACACTGAAGCTTTCTTT. Translated, it gives CATKRQKNTEAFF.

J is TRBJ2-1 and V is TRBV28; 8 nucleotides align to TRBD1. Trimming took 5 bases from V and 9 from J; bases not matched to a gene: 15. The germline V gene has CDR1 MDHEN and CDR2 SYDVKM. This CDR3 region has 16 residues. In nucleotides, the CDR3 is TGTGCCAGCAGTCACACGACAGGGGTTTCTAGCAGTGAGCAGTTCTTC. Its translation is CASSHTTGVSSSEQFF.

V and J are TRBV9 and TRBJ2-3; D is ambiguous. CDR1 is SGDLS, CDR2 YYNGEE, per germline. V was clipped by 0 bases and J by 6 bases, with 11 bases between them. CDR3 size: 14 residues. The CDR3 spells CASSVVGHQDTQYF. CDR3 DNA sequence: TGTGCCAGCAGCGTAGTGGGCCACCAGGATACGCAGTATTTT.

The rearrangement uses TRBV5-1 and TRBJ1-2, with 8 bases that match TRBD1. Germline V gene sequence: CDR1 SGHRS, CDR2 YFSETQ. This CDR3 region has 17 residues. V lost 0 bases, J lost 2 bases, and 9 bases stayed unmatched. The CDR3 region is CASSLGPGQGSNYGYTF. The CDR3 DNA sequence: TGCGCCAGCAGCTTGGGTCCCGGACAGGGAAGCAACTATGGCTACACCTTC.

This rearrangement joins TRBV10-3 to TRBJ1-2; 10 positions match TRBD1. CDR1 is ENHRY and CDR2 is SYGVKD in the germline V gene. V gave up 11 bases and J gave up 0 bases; unmatched junction bases: 3. This CDR3 has 13 amino acids. DNA for the CDR3: TGTGCCCTCGGGACAGGGGCTAACTATGGCTACACCTTC. It yields the protein CALGTGANYGYTF.

The chain couples TRBV5-1 to TRBJ1-6; tentative D call: TRBD1 (6 bases). Germline V lookup: CDR1 SGHRS, CDR2 YFSETQ. CDR3 length equals 14 residues. The V end was cut by 3 bases, the J end by 9 bases, with 13 bases between. CDR3 loop: CASSSRTGFSPLHF. As DNA, the CDR3 is TGCGCCAGCAGCTCCCGAACAGGGTTTTCACCCCTCCACTTT.

V usage is TRBV5-4 and J usage is TRBJ2-5; no definite D call. This CDR3 is built from 13 residues. Germline V gene sequence: CDR1 SGHNT, CDR2 YYREEE (reference sequence). Trimming shortened V by 10 bases and J by 2 bases, and 15 bases separated the two germline ends. The CDR3 loop is CAAMFGGQETQYF. Written as DNA, the CDR3 is TGTGCCGCTATGTTCGGCGGACAAGAGACCCAGTACTTC. Supplemented by reference TRBV5-4 and TRBJ2-5, the full variable domain reads ETGVTQSPTHLIKTRGQQVTLRCSSQSGHNTVSWYQQALGQGPQFIFQYYREEENGRGNFPPRFSGLQFPNYSSELNVNALELDDSALYLCAAMFGGQETQYFGPGTRLLVL.

The CDR3, as DNA: TGCGCCAGCAGGACAGGGGACTATGGCTACACCTTC. It specifies CASRTGDYGYTF. The chain joins TRBV5-1 to TRBJ1-2, with TRBD1 matching 8 bases. With 5 bases clipped from V and 3 bases from J, the junction kept 0 bases outside the gene matches. This CDR3 region has 12 residues. Germline lookup yields CDR1 SGHRS and CDR2 YFSETQ.

V and J are TRBV2 and TRBJ1-4; TRBD1 aligns across 9 bases. CDR3 length equals 14 residues. From germline, CDR1 is SNHLY and CDR2 FYNNEI. With V trimmed by 6 bases and J by 5 bases, 4 bases remained unmatched. The CDR3 protein is CASRPDRGNEKLFF. The CDR3 DNA follows: TGTGCCAGCAGACCCGACAGGGGGAATGAAAAACTGTTTTTT.

The chain uses TRBV11-2 and TRBJ2-1; D is undetermined. Trimming pared 3 bases from V and 0 bases from J, leaving 9 bases between. In germline, CDR1 is SGHAT, CDR2 FQNNGV. The length of the CDR3 is 15 residues. Written as DNA, the CDR3 is TGTGCCAGCAGCTTTCAACAGAGCTCCTACAATGAGCAGTTCTTC. Its protein product is CASSFQQSSYNEQFF.

The chain couples TRBV13 to TRBJ2-1, with TRBD2 matching 11 bases. Germline V gene data show CDR1 as PRHDT and CDR2 as FYEKMQ (reference sequence). The ends lost 6 bases at V and 2 bases at J; junction bases unmatched: 3. The CDR3 length is 15 residues. The CDR3 loop is CASRPGLAAYNEQFF. DNA of the CDR3: TGTGCCAGCAGACCGGGACTAGCGGCCTACAATGAGCAGTTCTTC.

This chain connects TRBV4-1 to TRBJ2-1; 8 bases are shared with TRBD2. Germline-derived CDR1 and CDR2 are MGHRA and YSYEKL. The junction had 11 bases not matched to a gene; V was cut back by 3 bases and J by 1 base. The CDR3 totals 18 residues. The CDR3 is CASSQTSSGSFSYNEQFF. CDR3 bases: TGCGCCAGCAGCCAGACATCAAGCGGGAGTTTTTCCTACAATGAGCAGTTCTTC.

The CDR3 loop reads CASSFAGDRTDTQYF. CDR3 DNA sequence: TGTGCCAGCAGCTTCGCGGGGGACCGCACAGATACGCAGTATTTT. The chain is built from TRBV11-1 and TRBJ2-3; 7 nucleotides match TRBD2. Germline CDR1 is SGHAT and CDR2 is FQDESV (reference sequence). The CDR3 has 15 amino acids. V was pared by 3 bases and J by 1 base, with 4 bases of the junction left unmatched. The whole variable domain, filled in from reference TRBV11-1 and TRBJ2-3, reads EAEVAQSPRYKITEKSQAVAFWCDPISGHATLYWYRQILGQGPELLVQFQDESVVDDSQLPKDRFSAERLKGVDSTLKIQPAELGDSAMYLCASSFAGDRTDTQYFGPGTRLTVL.

J is TRBJ1-1 and V is TRBV3-1 (or the pseudogene TRBV3-2); 9 bases align to TRBD1. This CDR3 comprises 15 residues. Unmatched junction bases numbered 5, after V lost 1 base and J lost 5 bases. Germline assignment: CDR1 LGHDT and CDR2 YNNKEL (reference sequence). The chain's CDR3 is CASSQATGGRTEAFF. The CDR3, as DNA: TGTGCCAGCAGCCAAGCGACAGGGGGTCGGACTGAAGCTTTCTTT.

This chain connects TRBV15 to TRBJ2-1; TRBD1 matches at 9 bases. The germline gives CDR1 LNHNV, CDR2 YYDKDF (reference sequence). This CDR3 is 15 amino acids long. V lost 3 bases and J lost 5; bases outside the gene matches: 5. In DNA, the CDR3 is TGTGCCACCAGCAGGGGGACAGGGATCGACAATGAGCAGTTCTTC. Its translation is CATSRGTGIDNEQFF. The variable domain in full, with the rest retrieved from reference TRBV15 and TRBJ2-1, is DAMVIQNPRYQVTQFGKPVTLSCSQTLNHNVMYWYQQKSSQAPKLLFHYYDKDFNNEADTPDNFQSRRPNTSFCFLDIRSPGLGDTAMYLCATSRGTGIDNEQFFGPGTRLTVL.

A note on this clone: At one of its ends the junction is not consistent with the germline gene, which may arise from a read error. The chain recombines TRBV6-6 with TRBJ1-2, with D tentatively TRBD1 (6 bases). Germline V CDR1 and CDR2: MNHNY, SVGAGI (reference sequence). This CDR3 contains 15 residues. CDR3 in amino acids: CASNKPATGISGYTF. Here the CDR3 DNA reads TGTGCCAGCAATAAGCCAGCTACAGGGATCAGTGGCTACACCTTT.

Turning to this clone: Other DNA sequences in this specimen translate into the identical CDR3. The chain carries TRBV7-2 and TRBJ1-2; D gene ambiguous. V dropped 5 bases and J dropped 7 bases, with 14 bases sitting between them. The CDR3 consists of 13 residues. CDR1 is SGHTA and CDR2 is FQGNSA in the germline V gene. CDR3 DNA sequence: TGTGCCAGCAGCCCGCGGGGTCAGCTTGGCTACACCTTC. Protein sequence: CASSPRGQLGYTF.

V is TRBV6-4 and J is TRBJ2-1; possible D gene TRBD2, 6 bases. The CDR3 covers 14 residues. The germline V gene has CDR1 MRHNA and CDR2 SNTAGT. Between the trimmed V and J ends, which lost 3 bases and 5 bases, there was a span of 11 bases. In DNA form, the CDR3 reads TGTGCCAGCAGTGAGTTCAGCGGGCACAATGAGCAGTTCTTC. Its translation is CASSEFSGHNEQFF.

The rearrangement uses TRBV27 and TRBJ1-3; D remains ambiguous. V lost 8 bases and J lost 3, with 11 bases in between. The CDR3 is 13 residues long. Per the germline V gene, CDR1 is MNHEY and CDR2 is SMNVEV (reference sequence). The chain's CDR3 is CASYGVFGNTIYF. The DNA for the CDR3 is TGTGCCAGCTACGGGGTATTTGGAAACACCATATATTTT.

This clone was picked up a small number of times. As DNA, the CDR3 is TGTGCCAGCAGCAGGGAAGGACAGGGAAGCAATCAGCCCCAGCATTTT. Protein product: CASSREGQGSNQPQHF. The rearrangement links TRBV9 to TRBJ1-5; 8 bases agree with TRBD1. CDR3 length equals 16 residues. With 4 bases clipped from V and 1 base from J, the junction kept 7 bases outside the gene matches. Germline lookup yields CDR1 SGDLS and CDR2 YYNGEE.

The chain has TRBV9 and TRBJ2-5; no definite D call. The CDR3 contains 13 residues. From germline, CDR1 is SGDLS and CDR2 YYNGEE. V lost 2 bases to trimming and J lost 2 bases, with 7 bases between them. The CDR3 is CASSVGRQETQYF. The CDR3 nucleotides read TGTGCCAGCAGCGTGGGCAGACAAGAGACCCAGTACTTC.

The V and J genes are TRBV19 and TRBJ2-6; TRBD1 aligns across 7 bases. CDR1 and CDR2 from the germline V gene are LNHDA and SQIVND (reference sequence). This CDR3 contains 18 residues. With 3 bases clipped from V and 2 bases from J, the junction kept 10 bases outside the gene matches. CDR3 loop: CASSMLQGIPAGANVLTF. In DNA, the CDR3 is TGTGCCAGTAGTATGCTACAGGGGATTCCCGCTGGGGCCAACGTCCTGACTTTC.

The CDR3 nucleotides are TGTGCCAGCAGCTTGCGGGTGAGCTCCTACGAGCAGTACTTC. Amino acids: CASSLRVSSYEQYF. The V gene is TRBV5-6, the J gene TRBJ2-7; D unclear. Per the germline V gene, CDR1 is SGHDT and CDR2 is YYEEEE. V was pared by 1 base and J by 0 bases, with 8 bases between. The CDR3 runs to 14 residues.